This T cell receptor (beta chain) was captured by sequencing in a study of metastatic and nonmetastatic thyroid tumors. Study-wide context: Repertoires of blood and of tissue (tumor or nodule) from malignant and benign thyroid patients were compared.

Regarding the study as a whole: Significantly greater TCR beta diversity was reportedly found in malignant thyroid tumors than in benign nodules (in blood and tumor).

Germline V gene lookup returns CDR1 SGHRS and CDR2 YFSETQ. V shed 4 bases and J 6 bases; nucleotides not matched to a gene: 10. This CDR3 has 15 amino acids. Points on this clone: Its cognate antigen is unknown.

In the study's own analysis: A papillary thyroid cancer distant-metastasis classifier was built from CDR3 differences across clinicopathological groups. TCRdb re-analyzed the PCR reads through MiXCR. TCRdb's processing, not the authors' own work, is the source of the V and J calls. Of around 16,000 clones in the sample, about a third were seen once. Until they underwent thyroid surgery, no patient had received any treatment. The TCR sequence derives from a male donor with papillary thyroid cancer or a benign thyroid nodule (not recorded which). Some clones in this sample may be carry-over from other donors' samples. The chain recombines TRBV5-1 with TRBJ2-1; TRBD1 matches at 7 bases. Sequencing used tumor tissue. Written as DNA, the CDR3 is TGCGCCAGCAGCCGGGACAGCCAGTTGGGCAATGAGCAGTTCTTC. This gives the protein CASSRDSQLGNEQFF.